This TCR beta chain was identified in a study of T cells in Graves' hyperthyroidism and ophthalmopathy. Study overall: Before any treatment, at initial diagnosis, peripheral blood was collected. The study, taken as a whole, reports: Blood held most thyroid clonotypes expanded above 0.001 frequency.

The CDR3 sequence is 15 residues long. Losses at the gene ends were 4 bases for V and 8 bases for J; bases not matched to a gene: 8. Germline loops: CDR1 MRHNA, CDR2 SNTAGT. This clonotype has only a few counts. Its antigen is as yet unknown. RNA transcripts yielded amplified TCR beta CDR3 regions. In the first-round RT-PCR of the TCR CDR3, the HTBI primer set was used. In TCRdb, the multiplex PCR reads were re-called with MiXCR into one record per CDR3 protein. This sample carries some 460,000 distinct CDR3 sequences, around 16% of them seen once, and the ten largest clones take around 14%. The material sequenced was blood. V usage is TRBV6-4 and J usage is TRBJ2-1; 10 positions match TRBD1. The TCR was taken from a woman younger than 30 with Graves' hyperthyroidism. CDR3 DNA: TGTGCCAGCAGTGTTACCGGGACAGGGGAACATGAGCAGTTCTTC. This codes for CASSVTGTGEHEQFF.